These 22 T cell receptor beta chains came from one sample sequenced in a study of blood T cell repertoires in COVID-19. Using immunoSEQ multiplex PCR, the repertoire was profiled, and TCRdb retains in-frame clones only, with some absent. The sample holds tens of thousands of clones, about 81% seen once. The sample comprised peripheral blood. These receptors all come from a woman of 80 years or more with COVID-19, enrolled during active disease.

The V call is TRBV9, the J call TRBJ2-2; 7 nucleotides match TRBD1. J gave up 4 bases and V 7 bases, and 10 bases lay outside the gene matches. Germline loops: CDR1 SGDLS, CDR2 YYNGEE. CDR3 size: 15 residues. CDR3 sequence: CASGHLTGSTGELFF. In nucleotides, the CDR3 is TGTGCCAGCGGACACCTGACAGGGAGCACCGGGGAGCTGTTTTTT.

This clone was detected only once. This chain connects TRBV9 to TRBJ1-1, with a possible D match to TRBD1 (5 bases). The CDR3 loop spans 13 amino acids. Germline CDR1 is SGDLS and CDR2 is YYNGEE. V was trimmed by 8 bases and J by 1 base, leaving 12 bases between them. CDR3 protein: CASGEGRNTEAFF. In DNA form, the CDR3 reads TGTGCCAGTGGGGAGGGGCGGAACACTGAAGCTTTCTTT.

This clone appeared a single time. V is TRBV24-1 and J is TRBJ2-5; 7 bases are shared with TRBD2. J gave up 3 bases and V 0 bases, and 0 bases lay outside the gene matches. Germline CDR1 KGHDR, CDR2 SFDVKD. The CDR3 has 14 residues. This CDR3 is CATSDLRGEETQYF. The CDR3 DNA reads TGTGCCACCAGTGATTTGCGGGGGGAAGAGACCCAGTACTTC.

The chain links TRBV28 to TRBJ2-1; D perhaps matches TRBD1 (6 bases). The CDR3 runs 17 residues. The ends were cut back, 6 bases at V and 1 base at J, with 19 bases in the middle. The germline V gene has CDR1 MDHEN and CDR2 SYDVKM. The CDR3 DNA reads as TGTGCCAGCAGGACCCGACAGGCCCTTCTTTCCTACAATGAGCAGTTCTTC. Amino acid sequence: CASRTRQALLSYNEQFF.

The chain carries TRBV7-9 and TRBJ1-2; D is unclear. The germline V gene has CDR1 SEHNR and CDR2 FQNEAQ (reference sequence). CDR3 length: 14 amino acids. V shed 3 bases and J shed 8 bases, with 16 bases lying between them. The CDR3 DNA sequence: TGTGCCAGCAGCTTGGCAGACATAGGTCGGGGCTACACCTTC. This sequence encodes CASSLADIGRGYTF.

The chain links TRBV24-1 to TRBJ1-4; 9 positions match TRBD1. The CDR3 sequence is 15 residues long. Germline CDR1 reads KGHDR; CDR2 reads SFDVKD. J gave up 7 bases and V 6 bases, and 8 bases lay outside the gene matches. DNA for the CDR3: TGTGCCACCAGTCACCCGGGACAGGGCGGTGAAAAACTGTTTTTT. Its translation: CATSHPGQGGEKLFF.

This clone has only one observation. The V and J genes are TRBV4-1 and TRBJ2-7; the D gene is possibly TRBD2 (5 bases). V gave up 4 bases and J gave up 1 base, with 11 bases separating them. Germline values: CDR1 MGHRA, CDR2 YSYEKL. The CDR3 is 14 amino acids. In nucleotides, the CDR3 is TGCGCCAGCAGCCCCACCCCGGGATCCTACGAGCAGTACTTC. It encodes CASSPTPGSYEQYF.

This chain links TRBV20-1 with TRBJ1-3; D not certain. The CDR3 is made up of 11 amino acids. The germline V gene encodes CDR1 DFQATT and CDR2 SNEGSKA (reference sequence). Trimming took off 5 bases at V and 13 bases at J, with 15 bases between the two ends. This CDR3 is CSAPRGGQIYF. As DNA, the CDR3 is TGCAGTGCTCCTCGTGGAGGGCAGATATATTTT.

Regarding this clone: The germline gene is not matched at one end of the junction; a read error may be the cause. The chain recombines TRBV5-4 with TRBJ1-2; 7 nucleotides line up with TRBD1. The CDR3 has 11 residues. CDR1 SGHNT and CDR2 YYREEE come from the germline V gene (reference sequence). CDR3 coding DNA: TGTGCCAGCAGCGCTCTGGGACAGTCTTCCTTC. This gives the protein CASSALGQSSF. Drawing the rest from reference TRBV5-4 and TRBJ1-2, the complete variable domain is ETGVTQSPTHLIKTRGQQVTLRCSSQSGHNTVSWYQQALGQGPQFIFQYYREEENGRGNFPPRFSGLQFPNYSSELNVNALELDDSALYLCASSALGQSSFGSGTRLTVV.

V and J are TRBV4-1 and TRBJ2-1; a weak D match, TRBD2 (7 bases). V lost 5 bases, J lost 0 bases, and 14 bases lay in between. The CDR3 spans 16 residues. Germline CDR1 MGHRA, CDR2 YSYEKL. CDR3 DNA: TGCGCCAGCAGCAGGGGGAGCGGGGCCTCCTACAATGAGCAGTTCTTC. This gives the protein CASSRGSGASYNEQFF.

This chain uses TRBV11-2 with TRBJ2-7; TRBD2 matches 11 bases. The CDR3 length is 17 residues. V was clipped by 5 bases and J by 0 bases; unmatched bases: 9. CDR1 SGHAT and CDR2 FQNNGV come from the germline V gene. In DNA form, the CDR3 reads TGTGCCAGCAGCCTATCCGGGACTAGCGGTAACTCCTACGAGCAGTACTTC. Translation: CASSLSGTSGNSYEQYF.

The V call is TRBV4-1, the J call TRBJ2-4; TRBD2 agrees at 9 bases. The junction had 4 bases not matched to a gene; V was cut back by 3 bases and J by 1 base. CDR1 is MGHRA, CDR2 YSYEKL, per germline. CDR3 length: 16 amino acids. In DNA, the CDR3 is TGCGCCAGCAGCCACGCGGGAGGGCCCGCCAAAAACATTCAGTACTTC. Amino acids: CASSHAGGPAKNIQYF.

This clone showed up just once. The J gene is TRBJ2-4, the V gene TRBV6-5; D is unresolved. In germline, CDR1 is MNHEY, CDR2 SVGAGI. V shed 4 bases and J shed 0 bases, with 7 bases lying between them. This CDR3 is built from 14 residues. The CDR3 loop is CASSLPGAKNIQYF. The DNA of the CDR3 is TGTGCCAGCAGTTTACCGGGAGCCAAAAACATTCAGTACTTC.

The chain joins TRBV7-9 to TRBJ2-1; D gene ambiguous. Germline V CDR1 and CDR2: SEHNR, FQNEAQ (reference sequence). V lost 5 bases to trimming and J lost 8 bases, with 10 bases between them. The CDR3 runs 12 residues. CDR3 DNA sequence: TGTGCCAGCAGCCCCCACCCGGATGAGCAGTTCTTC. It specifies CASSPHPDEQFF.

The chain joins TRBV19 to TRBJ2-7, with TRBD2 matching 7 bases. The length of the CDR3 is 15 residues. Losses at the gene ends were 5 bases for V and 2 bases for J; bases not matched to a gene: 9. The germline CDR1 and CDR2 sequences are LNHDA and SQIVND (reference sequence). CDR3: CASSESEAGTYEQYF. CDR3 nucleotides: TGTGCCAGTAGTGAAAGCGAAGCGGGAACCTACGAGCAGTACTTC.

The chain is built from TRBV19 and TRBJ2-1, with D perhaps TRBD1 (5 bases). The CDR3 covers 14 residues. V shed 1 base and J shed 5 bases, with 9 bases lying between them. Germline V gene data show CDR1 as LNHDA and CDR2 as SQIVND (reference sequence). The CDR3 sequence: CASSIGGRNNEQFF. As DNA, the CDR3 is TGTGCCAGTAGTATAGGGGGCAGGAACAATGAGCAGTTCTTC.

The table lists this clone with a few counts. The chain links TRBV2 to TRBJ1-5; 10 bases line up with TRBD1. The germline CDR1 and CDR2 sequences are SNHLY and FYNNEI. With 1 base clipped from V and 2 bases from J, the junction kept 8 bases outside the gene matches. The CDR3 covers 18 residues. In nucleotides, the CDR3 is TGTGCCAGCAGTGAAGGGACAGGGGGTGGAAGGCGCAATCAGCCCCAGCATTTT. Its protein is CASSEGTGGGRRNQPQHF.

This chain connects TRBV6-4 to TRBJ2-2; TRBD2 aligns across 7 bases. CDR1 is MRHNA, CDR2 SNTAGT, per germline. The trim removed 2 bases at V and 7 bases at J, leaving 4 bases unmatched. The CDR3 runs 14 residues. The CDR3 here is CASSDEAGFGELFF. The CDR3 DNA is TGTGCCAGCAGTGACGAAGCGGGGTTCGGGGAGCTGTTTTTT.

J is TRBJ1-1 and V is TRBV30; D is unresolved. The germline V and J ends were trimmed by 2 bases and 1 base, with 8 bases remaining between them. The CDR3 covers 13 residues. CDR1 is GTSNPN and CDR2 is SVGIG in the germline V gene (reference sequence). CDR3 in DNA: TGTGCCTGGAGTTGGGGAGAGAACACTGAAGCTTTCTTT. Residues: CAWSWGENTEAFF.

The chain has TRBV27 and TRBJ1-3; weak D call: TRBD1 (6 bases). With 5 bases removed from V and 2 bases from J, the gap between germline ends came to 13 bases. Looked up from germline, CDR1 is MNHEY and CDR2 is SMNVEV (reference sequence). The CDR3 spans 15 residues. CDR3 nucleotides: TGTGCCAGCAGTCAGCTAGGGGGGGCTGGAAACACCATATATTTT. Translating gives CASSQLGGAGNTIYF.

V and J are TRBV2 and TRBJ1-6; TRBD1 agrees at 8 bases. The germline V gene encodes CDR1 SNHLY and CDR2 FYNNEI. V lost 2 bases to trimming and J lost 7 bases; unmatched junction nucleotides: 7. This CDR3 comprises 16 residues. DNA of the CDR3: TGTGCCAGCAGTGAAAGGCAGGGGGCGAGGAATTCACCCCTCCACTTT. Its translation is CASSERQGARNSPLHF. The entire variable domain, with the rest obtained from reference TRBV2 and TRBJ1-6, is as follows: EPEVTQTPSHQVTQMGQEVILRCVPISNHLYFYWYRQILGQKVEFLVSFYNNEISEKSEIFDDQFSVERPDGSNFTLKIRSTKLEDSAMYFCASSERQGARNSPLHFGNGTRLTVT.

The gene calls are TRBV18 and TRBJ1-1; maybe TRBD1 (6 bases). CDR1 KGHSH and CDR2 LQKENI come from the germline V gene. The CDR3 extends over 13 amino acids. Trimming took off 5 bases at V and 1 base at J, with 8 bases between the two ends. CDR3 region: CASSEGQNTEAFF. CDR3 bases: TGTGCCAGCTCAGAGGGACAGAACACTGAAGCTTTCTTT.